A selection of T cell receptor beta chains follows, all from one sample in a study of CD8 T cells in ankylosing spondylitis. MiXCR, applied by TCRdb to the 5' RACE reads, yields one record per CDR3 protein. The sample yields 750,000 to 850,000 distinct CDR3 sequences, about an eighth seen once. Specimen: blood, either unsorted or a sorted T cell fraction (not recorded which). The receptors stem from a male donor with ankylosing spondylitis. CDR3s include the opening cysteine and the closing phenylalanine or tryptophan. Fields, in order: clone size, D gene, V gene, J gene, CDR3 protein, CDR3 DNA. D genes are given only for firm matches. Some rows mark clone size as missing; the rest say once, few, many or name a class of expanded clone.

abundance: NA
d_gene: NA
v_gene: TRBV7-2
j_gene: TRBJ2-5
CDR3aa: CASSSSRAQETQYF
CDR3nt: TGTGCCAGCAGCTCGTCCAGAGCGCAAGAGACCCAGTACTTC

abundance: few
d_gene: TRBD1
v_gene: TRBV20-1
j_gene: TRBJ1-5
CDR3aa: CSARLGDRRYSNQPQHF
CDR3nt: TGCAGTGCTAGACTAGGGGACAGACGATATAGCAATCAGCCCCAGCATTTT

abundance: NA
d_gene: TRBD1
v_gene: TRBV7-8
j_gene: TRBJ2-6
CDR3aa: CASSLQGALVSGANVLTF
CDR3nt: TGTGCCAGCAGCTTACAGGGGGCCCTGGTCTCTGGGGCCAACGTCCTGACTTTC

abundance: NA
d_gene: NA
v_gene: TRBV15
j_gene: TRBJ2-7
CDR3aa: CATSRDLLVVTETYEQYF
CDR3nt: TGTGCCACCAGCAGAGATCTGTTGGTAGTGACAGAGACCTACGAGCAGTACTTC

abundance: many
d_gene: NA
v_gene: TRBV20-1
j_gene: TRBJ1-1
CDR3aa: CSARPRMNTEAFF
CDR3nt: TGCAGTGCTAGACCACGGATGAACACTGAAGCTTTCTTT

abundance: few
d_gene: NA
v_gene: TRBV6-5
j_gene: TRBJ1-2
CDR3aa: CASSSLRAGLLYGYTF
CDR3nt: TGTGCCAGCAGTTCCCTGCGGGCAGGCTTATTATATGGCTACACCTTC

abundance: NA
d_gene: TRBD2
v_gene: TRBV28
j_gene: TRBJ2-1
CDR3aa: CASSFGPGGVNEQFF
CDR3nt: TGTGCCAGCAGTTTCGGTCCGGGAGGAGTCAATGAGCAGTTCTTC

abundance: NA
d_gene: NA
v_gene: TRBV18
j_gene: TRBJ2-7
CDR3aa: CASSPGQARGEQYF
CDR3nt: TGTGCCAGCTCTCCCGGACAAGCCCGGGGCGAGCAGTACTTC

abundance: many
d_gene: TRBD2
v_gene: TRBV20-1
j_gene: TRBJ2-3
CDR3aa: CSAGGGSYTDTQYF
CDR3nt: TGCAGTGCTGGGGGGGGGTCCTACACAGATACGCAGTATTTT

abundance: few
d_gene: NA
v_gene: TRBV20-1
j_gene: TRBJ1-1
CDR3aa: CSARDWRRTSNTEAFF
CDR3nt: TGCAGTGCTAGAGACTGGAGGCGGACAAGCAACACTGAAGCTTTCTTT

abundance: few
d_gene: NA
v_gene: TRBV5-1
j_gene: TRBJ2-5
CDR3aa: CASTLPGGVETQYF
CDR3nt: TGCGCCAGCACCCTCCCCGGGGGCGTGGAGACCCAGTACTTC

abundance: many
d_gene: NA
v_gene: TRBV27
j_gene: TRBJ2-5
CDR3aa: CASSLKGAGTQYF
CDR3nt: TGTGCCAGCAGTTTAAAAGGAGCCGGGACCCAGTACTTC

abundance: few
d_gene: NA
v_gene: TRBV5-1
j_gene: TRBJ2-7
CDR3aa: CASSLGHVSYEQYF
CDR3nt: TGCGCCAGCAGCTTGGGACACGTCTCCTACGAGCAGTACTTC

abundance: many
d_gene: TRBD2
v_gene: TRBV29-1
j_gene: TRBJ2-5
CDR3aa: CSARRGDETQYF
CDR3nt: TGCAGCGCTCGACGGGGGGATGAGACCCAGTACTTC

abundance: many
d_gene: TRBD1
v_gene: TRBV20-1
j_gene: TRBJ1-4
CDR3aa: CSIRDRGEKLFF
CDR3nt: TGCAGTATCCGGGACAGGGGGGAAAAACTGTTTTTT

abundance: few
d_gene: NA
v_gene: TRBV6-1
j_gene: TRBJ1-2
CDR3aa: CASRGGLRGYGYTF
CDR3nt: TGTGCCAGCAGGGGAGGGTTAAGGGGGTATGGCTACACCTTC

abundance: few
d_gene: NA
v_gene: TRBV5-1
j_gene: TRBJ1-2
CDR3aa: CASSPLHGGRTGYTF
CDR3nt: TGCGCCAGCAGCCCCTTACACGGGGGGCGAACTGGCTACACCTTC

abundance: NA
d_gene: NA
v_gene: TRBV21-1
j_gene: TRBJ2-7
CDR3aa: CASSKAGTGQESQEQYF
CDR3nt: TGTGCCAGCAGCAAAGCGGGTACGGGACAGGAGTCCCAGGAGCAGTACTTC

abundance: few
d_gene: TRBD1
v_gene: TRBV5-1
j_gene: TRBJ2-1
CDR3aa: CASSLGGQGPYNEQFF
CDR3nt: TGCGCCAGCAGCCTGGGGGGACAGGGACCCTACAATGAGCAGTTCTTC

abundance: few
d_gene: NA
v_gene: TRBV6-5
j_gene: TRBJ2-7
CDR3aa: CASSYSRPIYEQYF
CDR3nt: TGTGCCAGCAGTTACTCGAGGCCGATCTACGAGCAGTACTTC

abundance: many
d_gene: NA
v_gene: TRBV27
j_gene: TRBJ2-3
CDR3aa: CASSRRERQLTDTQYF
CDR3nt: TGTGCCAGCAGTCGCAGGGAACGGCAACTCACAGATACGCAGTATTTT

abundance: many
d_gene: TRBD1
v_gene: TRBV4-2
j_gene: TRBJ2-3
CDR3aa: CASSPGQGSPDTQYF
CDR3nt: TGTGCCAGCAGCCCGGGACAGGGGAGCCCAGATACGCAGTATTTT

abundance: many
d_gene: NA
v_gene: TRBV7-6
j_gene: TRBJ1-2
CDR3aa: CASSLGLTYGYTF
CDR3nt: TGTGCCAGCAGCTTAGGACTAACCTATGGCTACACCTTC

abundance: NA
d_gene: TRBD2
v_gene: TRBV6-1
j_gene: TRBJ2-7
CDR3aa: CASGRDYFYEQYF
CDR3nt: TGTGCCAGCGGTCGGGACTACTTCTACGAGCAGTACTTC

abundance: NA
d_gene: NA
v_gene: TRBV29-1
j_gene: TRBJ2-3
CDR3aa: CSVGPSTGSTDTQYF
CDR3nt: TGCAGCGTCGGGCCGTCGACAGGCAGCACAGATACGCAGTATTTT

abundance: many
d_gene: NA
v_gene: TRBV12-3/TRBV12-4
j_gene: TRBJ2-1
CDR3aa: CASSFTTYNEQFF
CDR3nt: TGTGCCAGCAGTTTTACTACCTACAATGAGCAGTTCTTC

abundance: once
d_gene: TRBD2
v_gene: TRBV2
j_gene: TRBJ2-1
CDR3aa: CASAGPGLAGGREQFF
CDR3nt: TGTGCCAGCGCCGGTCCCGGACTAGCGGGAGGACGTGAGCAGTTCTTC

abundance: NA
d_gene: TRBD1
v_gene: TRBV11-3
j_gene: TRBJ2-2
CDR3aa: CASSSPGGPNTGELFF
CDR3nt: TGTGCCAGCAGCTCGCCAGGGGGCCCGAACACCGGGGAGCTGTTTTTT

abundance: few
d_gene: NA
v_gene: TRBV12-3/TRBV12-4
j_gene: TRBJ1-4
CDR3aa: CASRALGGGKLFF
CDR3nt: TGTGCCAGCAGGGCCCTAGGGGGGGGAAAACTGTTTTTT

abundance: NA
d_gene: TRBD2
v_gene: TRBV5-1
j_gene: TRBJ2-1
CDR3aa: CASSLGRTSGGYEQFF
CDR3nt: TGCGCCAGCAGCTTGGGTCGGACTAGCGGAGGCTATGAGCAGTTCTTC

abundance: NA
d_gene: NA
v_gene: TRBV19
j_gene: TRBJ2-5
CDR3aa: CASSARGWETQYF
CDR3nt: TGTGCCAGTAGTGCCAGGGGCTGGGAGACCCAGTACTTC

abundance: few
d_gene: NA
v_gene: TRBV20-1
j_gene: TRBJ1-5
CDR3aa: CSAGAGGSNQPQHF
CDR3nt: TGCAGTGCGGGGGCAGGAGGTAGCAATCAGCCCCAGCATTTT

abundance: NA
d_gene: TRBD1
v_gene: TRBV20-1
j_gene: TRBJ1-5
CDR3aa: CSARTGTGFNQPQHF
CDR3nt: TGCAGTGCTAGGACCGGGACAGGGTTCAATCAGCCCCAGCATTTT

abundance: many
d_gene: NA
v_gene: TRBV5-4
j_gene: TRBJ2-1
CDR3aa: CASSSLERNNEQFF
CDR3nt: TGTGCCAGCAGCTCCCTAGAGAGGAACAATGAGCAGTTCTTC

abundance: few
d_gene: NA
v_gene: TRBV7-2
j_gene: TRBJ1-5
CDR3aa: CASSLVFGGAGNQPQHF
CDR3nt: TGTGCCAGCAGCTTAGTGTTTGGGGGGGCGGGCAATCAGCCCCAGCATTTT

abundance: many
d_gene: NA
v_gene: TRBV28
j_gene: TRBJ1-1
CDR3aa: CASREGRTEAFF
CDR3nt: TGTGCCAGCAGGGAGGGCAGGACTGAAGCTTTCTTT

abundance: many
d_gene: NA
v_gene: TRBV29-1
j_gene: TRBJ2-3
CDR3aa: CSVGQLPDTQYF
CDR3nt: TGCAGCGTAGGACAGCTGCCCGATACGCAGTATTTT

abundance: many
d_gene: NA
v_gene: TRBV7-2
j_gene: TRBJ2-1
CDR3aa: CASSLVGLDNEQFF
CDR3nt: TGTGCCAGCAGCTTAGTGGGACTCGACAATGAGCAGTTCTTC

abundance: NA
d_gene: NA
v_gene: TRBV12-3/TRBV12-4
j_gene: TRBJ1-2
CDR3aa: CASSLADSYSGYTF
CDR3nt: TGTGCCAGCAGTTTAGCGGACAGTTATAGTGGCTACACCTTC

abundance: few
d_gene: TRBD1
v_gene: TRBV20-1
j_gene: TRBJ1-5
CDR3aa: CSGLDRGTYSNQPQHF
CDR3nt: TGCAGTGGCCTGGACAGGGGAACTTATAGCAATCAGCCCCAGCATTTT

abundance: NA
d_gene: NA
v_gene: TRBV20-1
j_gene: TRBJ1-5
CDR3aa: CSAREAGYSNQPQHF
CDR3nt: TGCAGTGCTAGAGAGGCAGGGTATAGCAATCAGCCCCAGCATTTT

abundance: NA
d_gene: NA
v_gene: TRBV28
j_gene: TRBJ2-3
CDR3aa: CASAPGGFTDTQYF
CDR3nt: TGTGCCAGCGCCCCTGGCGGTTTCACAGATACGCAGTATTTT

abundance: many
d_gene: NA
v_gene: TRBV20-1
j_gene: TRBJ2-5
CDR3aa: CSGTDSQETQYF
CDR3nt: TGCAGTGGCACGGACAGCCAAGAGACCCAGTACTTC

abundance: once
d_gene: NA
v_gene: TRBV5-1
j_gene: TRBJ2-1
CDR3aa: CASSRDSTIRTYNEQFF
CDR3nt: TGCGCCAGCAGCCGGGACTCTACGATCAGGACCTACAATGAGCAGTTCTTC

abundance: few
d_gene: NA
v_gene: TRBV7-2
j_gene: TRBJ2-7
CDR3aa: CASSPLYSYEQYF
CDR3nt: TGTGCCAGCAGCCCCTTGTACAGTTACGAGCAGTACTTC

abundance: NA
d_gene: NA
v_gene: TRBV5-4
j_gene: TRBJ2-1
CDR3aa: CASSSGYEQFF
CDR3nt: TGTGCCAGCAGTTCAGGGTATGAGCAGTTCTTC

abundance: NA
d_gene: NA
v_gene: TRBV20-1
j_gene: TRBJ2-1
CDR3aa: CSGGPRRTYNEQFF
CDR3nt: TGCAGTGGGGGGCCAAGGAGGACCTACAATGAGCAGTTCTTC

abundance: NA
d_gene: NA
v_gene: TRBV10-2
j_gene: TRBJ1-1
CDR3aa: CASSAVQGEAFF
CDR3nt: TGCGCCAGCAGTGCTGTTCAGGGTGAAGCTTTCTTT

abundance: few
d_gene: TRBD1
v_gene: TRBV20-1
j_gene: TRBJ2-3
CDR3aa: CSAHPWDRRTDTQYF
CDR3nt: TGCAGTGCCCACCCCTGGGACAGGCGCACAGATACGCAGTATTTT

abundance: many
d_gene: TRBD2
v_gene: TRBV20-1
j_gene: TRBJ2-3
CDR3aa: CSAERGSTDTQYF
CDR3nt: TGCAGTGCCGAGCGGGGTAGCACAGATACGCAGTATTTT

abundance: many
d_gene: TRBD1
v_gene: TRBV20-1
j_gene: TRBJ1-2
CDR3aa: CSAGDRGRKGYTF
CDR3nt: TGCAGTGCTGGAGACAGGGGGCGAAAAGGCTACACCTTC

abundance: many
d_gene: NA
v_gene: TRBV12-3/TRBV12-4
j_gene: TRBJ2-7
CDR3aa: CASSLSGHPYEQYF
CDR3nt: TGTGCCAGCAGTTTGTCGGGACACCCCTACGAGCAGTACTTC

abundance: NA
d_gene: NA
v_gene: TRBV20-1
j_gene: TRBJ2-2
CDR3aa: CSASGQANTGELFF
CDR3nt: TGCAGTGCTAGTGGGCAGGCGAACACCGGGGAGCTGTTTTTT

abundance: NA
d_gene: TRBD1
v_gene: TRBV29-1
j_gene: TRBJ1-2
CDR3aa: CSADRGSYGYTF
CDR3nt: TGCAGCGCCGACAGGGGAAGCTATGGCTACACCTTC

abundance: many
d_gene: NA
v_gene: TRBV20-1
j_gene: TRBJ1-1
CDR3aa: CSAQGQWTEAFF
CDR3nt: TGCAGTGCTCAGGGGCAGTGGACTGAAGCTTTCTTT

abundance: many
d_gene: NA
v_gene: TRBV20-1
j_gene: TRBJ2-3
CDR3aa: CSAKVTARTTDTQYF
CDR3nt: TGCAGTGCTAAGGTGACAGCCAGGACCACAGATACGCAGTATTTT